One and the same sample provided the 20 T cell receptor beta chains below, sequenced in a study of cytomegalovirus exposure and HLA in healthy donors. PCR amplification relied on 60 Vbeta primers (plus 13 Jbeta primers). This table comes from immunoSEQ multiplex PCR, and its TCRdb copy is limited to in-frame clones, with some not included. Of around 68,000 clones in the sample, approximately 81% were seen once. The sample was PBMCs. These receptors originate from a woman in her thirties in good health and CMV-seropositive.

This clone is classed as medium-sized. The rearrangement links TRBV6-1 to TRBJ1-5, with D possibly being TRBD1 (6 bases). The CDR3 has 15 amino acids. Germline V gene sequence: CDR1 MNHNS, CDR2 SASEGT. Trimming pared 4 bases from V and 4 bases from J, leaving 14 bases between. In DNA form, the CDR3 reads TGTGCCAGCAGTGGAGGGCAGGGGATGAATCAGCCCCAGCATTTT. Amino acids: CASSGGQGMNQPQHF.

The chain combines TRBV9 with TRBJ2-7; 10 bases agree with TRBD2. The CDR3 loop spans 16 amino acids. Germline assignment: CDR1 SGDLS and CDR2 YYNGEE. V shed 0 bases, J shed 2 bases, and the junction held 5 bases outside the gene matches. The CDR3 nucleotides read TGTGCCAGCAGCGTAGACGGGACTAGCGCGACCTACGAGCAGTACTTC. Its translation: CASSVDGTSATYEQYF. Variable domain in full (rest from reference TRBV9 and TRBJ2-7): DSGVTQTPKHLITATGQRVTLRCSPRSGDLSVYWYQQSLDQGLQFLIQYYNGEERAKGNILERFSAQQFPDLHSELNLSSLELGDSALYFCASSVDGTSATYEQYFGPGTRLTVT.

The gene calls are TRBV29-1 and TRBJ2-7; 11 bases map to TRBD1. CDR1 SQVTM and CDR2 ANQGSEA come from the germline V gene. V trimming: 1 base; J trimming: 3 bases; junction bases outside the gene matches: 2. The CDR3 consists of 14 residues. CDR3 DNA: TGCAGCGTTGAAGGGGGGACAGGGGGCTACGAGCAGTACTTC. This translates into CSVEGGTGGYEQYF.

V gene TRBV9 combines with J gene TRBJ2-5; the match to TRBD2 covers 8 bases. V shed 4 bases and J 4 bases; nucleotides not matched to a gene: 12. This CDR3 is built from 16 residues. Germline loops: CDR1 SGDLS, CDR2 YYNGEE. CDR3 amino acids: CASSPSAGELRETQYF. The CDR3 bases are TGTGCCAGCAGCCCCTCAGCGGGAGAGCTTAGAGAGACCCAGTACTTC. The full variable domain, with the rest looked up from reference TRBV9 and TRBJ2-5, is DSGVTQTPKHLITATGQRVTLRCSPRSGDLSVYWYQQSLDQGLQFLIQYYNGEERAKGNILERFSAQQFPDLHSELNLSSLELGDSALYFCASSPSAGELRETQYFGPGTRLLVL.

This clone occurred a few times. The rearrangement uses TRBV7-3 and TRBJ2-1; D remains unclear. Germline-derived CDR1 and CDR2 are SGHTA and FQGTGA. The CDR3 has 15 amino acids. V shed 5 bases and J shed 8 bases, with 19 bases lying between them. The CDR3 reads CASSPVPIFRDEQFF. The CDR3 DNA is TGTGCCAGCAGCCCTGTGCCGATTTTCCGGGATGAGCAGTTCTTC.

Notes on this clone: The identical CDR3 is also encoded by other nucleotide sequences in the sample. The genes are TRBV7-2 and TRBJ2-1; D is possibly TRBD2 (6 bases). Trimming stripped 0 bases from V and 3 bases from J, with 9 bases between. This CDR3 is 15 amino acids long. CDR1 and CDR2 (germline): SGHTA, FQGNSA. CDR3: CASSLAAGSYNEQFF. The CDR3 nucleotides are TGTGCCAGCAGCTTAGCTGCGGGGAGCTACAATGAGCAGTTCTTC.

This clone was counted only a few times. This sequence joins TRBV5-1 and TRBJ2-2; 12 bases fit TRBD2. Germline V gene data show CDR1 as SGHRS and CDR2 as YFSETQ. V shed 0 bases, J shed 5 bases, and the junction held 11 bases outside the gene matches. CDR3 size: 19 residues. The CDR3 nucleotides read TGCGCCAGCAGCTTGGAGCTAGCGGGAGGGGACCTCGGGACCGGGGAGCTGTTTTTT. This encodes CASSLELAGGDLGTGELFF.

This clone was detected once. CDR3 coding DNA: TGTGCCAGTAGCCTGGGGAGCTCCTACAATGAGCAGTTCTTC. Encoded protein: CASSLGSSYNEQFF. V is TRBV19 and J is TRBJ2-1, with D possibly TRBD2 on 5 matching bases. This CDR3 has 14 amino acids. V lost 6 bases and J 0 bases, leaving 9 bases between the germline ends. Germline CDR1 and CDR2: LNHDA and SQIVND (reference sequence).

This clone was counted a few times. J is TRBJ1-1 and V is TRBV10-2, with a weak D call TRBD1 (6 bases). This CDR3 contains 14 residues. Trimming cost V 6 bases and J 1 base, with 12 bases left between them. CDR1 and CDR2 (germline): WSHSY, SAAADI. CDR3 sequence: CASRPDSSNTEAFF. DNA for the CDR3: TGCGCCAGCAGACCGGACAGTTCGAACACTGAAGCTTTCTTT.

The chain is built from TRBV11-2 and TRBJ1-5; D is undetermined. Germline V gene sequence: CDR1 SGHAT, CDR2 FQNNGV. The ends were cut back, 0 bases at V and 7 bases at J, with 7 bases in the middle. This CDR3 has 13 residues. The CDR3 reads CASSLDRGQPQHF. The CDR3 bases are TGTGCCAGCAGCTTAGATCGAGGGCAGCCCCAGCATTTT.

This clone was seen a few times. The chain recombines TRBV10-3 with TRBJ1-1, with TRBD1 as a possible D gene (5 bases). The CDR3 consists of 14 residues. The germline V gene has CDR1 ENHRY and CDR2 SYGVKD. Trimming removed 2 bases from V and 1 base from J, with 8 bases in between. The CDR3 loop reads CAISEGDRNTEAFF. For the CDR3, the DNA is TGTGCCATCAGTGAGGGAGACAGGAACACTGAAGCTTTCTTT.

This chain connects TRBV5-1 to TRBJ2-2; D might be TRBD1 (8 bases). Trimming removed 9 bases at V and 1 base at J, with 13 bases between. The CDR3 runs to 14 residues. CDR1 is SGHRS, CDR2 YFSETQ, per germline. The CDR3 protein is CATGGTGNTGELFF. In DNA, the CDR3 is TGCGCCACCGGGGGGACAGGGAACACCGGGGAGCTGTTTTTT.

The chain uses TRBV6-4 and TRBJ2-2, with a weak D call TRBD1 (6 bases). The germline V gene has CDR1 MRHNA and CDR2 SNTAGT. Trimming removed 10 bases at V and 6 bases at J, with 21 bases between. This CDR3 comprises 15 residues. CDR3 residues: CAIHAVLTGAGELFF. CDR3 nucleotides: TGTGCCATCCACGCCGTTTTGACAGGAGCCGGGGAGCTGTTTTTT.

V usage is TRBV18 and J usage is TRBJ1-1, with D tentatively TRBD1 (6 bases). The CDR3 is 15 amino acids. The ends were cut back, 3 bases at V and 1 base at J, with 12 bases in the middle. CDR1 KGHSH and CDR2 LQKENI come from the germline V gene. The CDR3 region is CASSPSTGPNTEAFF. CDR3 DNA: TGTGCCAGCTCACCCTCTACAGGGCCGAACACTGAAGCTTTCTTT.

The V call is TRBV19, the J call TRBJ2-7, with 10 bases aligning to TRBD1. The J segment lost 8 bases and the V segment lost 5 bases, leaving 6 bases of the junction unmatched. Germline-derived CDR1 and CDR2 are LNHDA and SQIVND (reference sequence). The CDR3 spans 13 residues. The CDR3 sequence: CASSPRDRGQQYF. In nucleotides, the CDR3 is TGTGCCAGTAGTCCGAGGGACAGGGGACAGCAGTACTTC.

The V and J genes are TRBV6-4 and TRBJ2-3, with 12 bases aligning to TRBD2. V lost 4 bases to trimming and J lost 0 bases; unmatched junction nucleotides: 11. The CDR3 covers 19 residues. Germline V gene sequence: CDR1 MRHNA, CDR2 SNTAGT. For the CDR3, the DNA is TGTGCCAGCAGTGCCCATGCCTCGACTAGCGGGAGTAGCACAGATACGCAGTATTTT. Its protein is CASSAHASTSGSSTDTQYF.

The chain recombines TRBV19 with TRBJ2-2; a weak D match, TRBD1 (6 bases). In germline, CDR1 is LNHDA, CDR2 SQIVND (reference sequence). The ends were cut back, 7 bases at V and 2 bases at J, with 14 bases in the middle. The CDR3 is made up of 15 amino acids. The CDR3, as DNA: TGTGCCAGTAAAACAGGGCAGGGAAACACCGGGGAGCTGTTTTTT. Translation gives CASKTGQGNTGELFF.

J is TRBJ1-1 and V is TRBV2, with TRBD1 matching 8 bases. The CDR3 length is 15 residues. Germline V gene data show CDR1 as SNHLY and CDR2 as FYNNEI. V was clipped by 8 bases and J by 0 bases; unmatched bases: 8. In DNA, the CDR3 is TGTGCCAGCCAGCTGACAGGGGACATGAACACTGAAGCTTTCTTT. As protein: CASQLTGDMNTEAFF.

Written as DNA, the CDR3 is TGCGCCAGCAGCCCCGGGACAGGGGGCTACGAGCAGTACTTC. Translated, it gives CASSPGTGGYEQYF. J is TRBJ2-5 and V is TRBV4-1, with 11 bases lining up with TRBD1. The tail of the sequence fits TRBJ2-7 better, so the J call may be wrong. The CDR3 contains 14 residues. Germline V lookup: CDR1 MGHRA, CDR2 YSYEKL.

The chain combines TRBV9 with TRBJ2-1; 7 bases are a match to TRBD2. Per germline, CDR1 SGDLS and CDR2 YYNGEE. CDR3 size: 17 residues. Losses at the gene ends were 0 bases for V and 4 bases for J; bases not matched to a gene: 10. The DNA of the CDR3 is TGTGCCAGCAGCGTAGAGGATGGGGCTAGCGGATACAATGAGCAGTTCTTC. The encoded protein is CASSVEDGASGYNEQFF.